The T cell receptor beta chain described here comes from a study of blood T cells in healthy people across ages. CDR3 length: 14 amino acids. Germline CDR1 reads SGHAT; CDR2 reads FQDESV (reference sequence). General observations from the study: In long-lived donors, naive CD4+ cell counts and diversity exceeded those of aged donors. The unsorted PBMCs prevented any conclusive comparison of naive versus antigen-experienced cells.

Concerning this clonotype: Its target is not known.

It was with a sample-barcoded 5' primer and a J-beta primer mix that a second PCR of roughly 7 to 12 cycles was run. TCRdb independently ran MiXCR on the 5' RACE reads; one entry per CDR3 protein. The repertoire holds over 500,000 distinct CDR3 sequences, roughly a quarter seen once, with roughly 3.5% in the top ten. The data also belong to a second study, concerning T cells of mothers and their children.

The sample comprised blood. The clonotype originates from a boy between 2 and 15 years old in good health. V gene TRBV11-1 combines with J gene TRBJ2-5, with TRBD2 as a possible D gene (5 bases). The J call is uncertain, as TRBJ2-7 better fits the DNA end. This CDR3 reads CASSSGSGIYEQYF. The CDR3 nucleotides read TGTGCCAGCAGCTCTGGGTCGGGAATCTACGAGCAGTACTTC.